This is a list of T cell receptor beta chains from one sample in a study of OX40 agonist ivuxolimab in advanced cancers. The table came from immunoSEQ multiplex PCR; TCRdb's copy has only in-frame clones and leaves some out. The repertoire includes approximately 73,000 clones, 80% to 90% of them detected once, and under 3.5% sits in the top ten. Here the sequenced sample was CD4+ or CD8+ T cells sorted from blood, taken in a trial of the OX40 agonist ivuxolimab. These receptor sequences come from an adult with an advanced solid tumor such as melanoma, head and neck, liver or kidney cancer. CDR3s include the opening cysteine and the closing phenylalanine or tryptophan. The order of the fields is clone size, V gene, J gene, D gene, CDR3 DNA, CDR3 protein. A D gene is named only where the DNA matches it firmly. Clone size is given for some rows only: seen once, a few or many times, or a class if the clone is expanded.

clone size: once; V gene: TRBV5-6; J gene: TRBJ1-6; D gene: TRBD1; CDR3 DNA: TGTGCCAGCAGCTTGGCTCGGGACAGGAATCATAATTCACCCCTCCACTTT; CDR3 protein: CASSLARDRNHNSPLHF
clone size: NA; V gene: TRBV6-6; J gene: TRBJ1-5; D gene: NA; CDR3 DNA: TGTGCCAGCCAATTTACTGGCGGGGCCAATCAGCCCCAGCATTTT; CDR3 protein: CASQFTGGANQPQHF
clone size: NA; V gene: TRBV28; J gene: TRBJ1-5; D gene: TRBD1; CDR3 DNA: TGTGCCAGCAGTTCCCAGGACAGGGCAATCAATCAGCCCCAGCATTTT; CDR3 protein: CASSSQDRAINQPQHF
clone size: NA; V gene: TRBV18; J gene: TRBJ2-6; D gene: NA; CDR3 DNA: TGTGCCAGCTCACCGGAGGGGGCGCTTCCTGGGGCCAACGTCCTGACTTTC; CDR3 protein: CASSPEGALPGANVLTF
clone size: NA; V gene: TRBV10-1; J gene: TRBJ2-5; D gene: NA; CDR3 DNA: TGCGCCACCTCGAAGGGAGCCGAGACAGGATCGTTTCGAGAGACCCAGTACTTC; CDR3 protein: CATSKGAETGSFRETQYF
clone size: NA; V gene: TRBV2; J gene: TRBJ2-1; D gene: TRBD1; CDR3 DNA: TGTGCCAGCAAGAAGGACAGGTGGCACAATGAGCAGTTCTTC; CDR3 protein: CASKKDRWHNEQFF
clone size: NA; V gene: TRBV5-5; J gene: TRBJ2-2; D gene: NA; CDR3 DNA: TGTGCCAGCAGCTTTATCCCGGAATTGATGGGGGAGCTGTTTTTT; CDR3 protein: CASSFIPELMGELFF
clone size: NA; V gene: TRBV19; J gene: TRBJ2-2; D gene: NA; CDR3 DNA: TGTGCCAGTAGTACAGGGGTTTACACCGGGGAGCTGTTTTTT; CDR3 protein: CASSTGVYTGELFF
clone size: NA; V gene: TRBV18; J gene: TRBJ2-2; D gene: NA; CDR3 DNA: TGTGCCAGCTCACCACCTCGGGCCACCGGGGAGCTGTTTTTT; CDR3 protein: CASSPPRATGELFF
clone size: NA; V gene: TRBV7-2; J gene: TRBJ2-7; D gene: TRBD2; CDR3 DNA: TGTGCCAGCAGCTTAGGGGGACTAGCGGGAATCTACGAGCAGTACTTC; CDR3 protein: CASSLGGLAGIYEQYF
clone size: few; V gene: TRBV5-8; J gene: TRBJ1-2; D gene: NA; CDR3 DNA: TGTGCCAGCAGCTTGGAGCGACAGTGGGTAGGAAGGGGCTACACCTTC; CDR3 protein: CASSLERQWVGRGYTF
clone size: NA; V gene: TRBV5-6; J gene: TRBJ2-7; D gene: NA; CDR3 DNA: TGTGCCAGCAGCTTAACGGGTAGGGGTTCCAAGCAGTACTTC; CDR3 protein: CASSLTGRGSKQYF
clone size: NA; V gene: TRBV6-5; J gene: TRBJ2-3; D gene: NA; CDR3 DNA: TGTGCCAGCAGCCTCCAAGGGGAAGATACGCAGTATTTT; CDR3 protein: CASSLQGEDTQYF
clone size: NA; V gene: TRBV7-9; J gene: TRBJ1-1; D gene: NA; CDR3 DNA: TGTGCCAGCAGCGCCGGGGAGAGCAACACTGAAGCTTTCTTT; CDR3 protein: CASSAGESNTEAFF
clone size: NA; V gene: TRBV2; J gene: TRBJ2-7; D gene: NA; CDR3 DNA: TGTGCCAGCAGAGGGGCCGGGCCCTACGAGCAGTACTTC; CDR3 protein: CASRGAGPYEQYF
clone size: NA; V gene: TRBV21-1; J gene: TRBJ2-1; D gene: NA; CDR3 DNA: TGTGCCAGCAGCAAAGCGCGGGTTTTGGGAGACAATGAGCAGTTCTTC; CDR3 protein: CASSKARVLGDNEQFF
clone size: NA; V gene: TRBV11-2; J gene: TRBJ2-2; D gene: NA; CDR3 DNA: TGTGCCAGCAGCTTAGAGCCCGGGATCACCGGGGAGCTGTTTTTT; CDR3 protein: CASSLEPGITGELFF
clone size: NA; V gene: TRBV28; J gene: TRBJ2-1; D gene: TRBD1; CDR3 DNA: TGTGCCAGCAGCCCAGACAGGGGGCCTAGCTCCTACAATGAGCAGTTCTTC; CDR3 protein: CASSPDRGPSSYNEQFF
clone size: NA; V gene: TRBV18; J gene: TRBJ1-6; D gene: TRBD1; CDR3 DNA: TGTGCCAGCTCACCTTCGACAGGGGAGGTATCACCCCTCCACTTT; CDR3 protein: CASSPSTGEVSPLHF
clone size: NA; V gene: TRBV13; J gene: TRBJ2-3; D gene: NA; CDR3 DNA: TGTGCCAGCAGCTATGGACAGACTGATACGCAGTATTTT; CDR3 protein: CASSYGQTDTQYF
clone size: NA; V gene: TRBV2; J gene: TRBJ1-4; D gene: NA; CDR3 DNA: TGTGCCAGCCGGGACATACAGGAAAAACTGTTTTTT; CDR3 protein: CASRDIQEKLFF
clone size: NA; V gene: TRBV6-6; J gene: TRBJ1-1; D gene: NA; CDR3 DNA: TGTGCCAGCAGCACTGACACCTACACTGAAGCTTTCTTT; CDR3 protein: CASSTDTYTEAFF
clone size: NA; V gene: TRBV14; J gene: TRBJ2-7; D gene: NA; CDR3 DNA: TGTGCCAGCAGCCAAAATACAGTTCTGTTCACCGTAGCCGAGCAGTACTTC; CDR3 protein: CASSQNTVLFTVAEQYF
clone size: NA; V gene: TRBV5-1; J gene: TRBJ2-2; D gene: NA; CDR3 DNA: TGCGCCAGCAGCTTGGCAGGGGCCGACACCGGGGAGCTGTTTTTT; CDR3 protein: CASSLAGADTGELFF
clone size: NA; V gene: TRBV6-5; J gene: TRBJ1-5; D gene: TRBD1; CDR3 DNA: TGTGCCAGCAGAATCGACAGGGAAAACAATCAGCCCCAGCATTTT; CDR3 protein: CASRIDRENNQPQHF
clone size: NA; V gene: TRBV18; J gene: TRBJ2-6; D gene: NA; CDR3 DNA: TGTGCCAGCTCACACAGTGGGGACATTTACAAGTCGGGCCAACGTCCTGACTTT; CDR3 protein: CASSHSGDIYKSGQRPDF
clone size: NA; V gene: TRBV7-9; J gene: TRBJ2-1; D gene: NA; CDR3 DNA: TGTGCCAGCAGCTTCCCGGGGGCGGGGGCATTCTCCTACAATGAGCAGTTCTTC; CDR3 protein: CASSFPGAGAFSYNEQFF
clone size: once; V gene: TRBV5-8; J gene: TRBJ1-1; D gene: NA; CDR3 DNA: TGTGCCAGCAGCTTGGTTGGGGATTCAAGGGCTTTCTTT; CDR3 protein: CASSLVGDSRAFF
clone size: NA; V gene: TRBV2; J gene: TRBJ2-4; D gene: NA; CDR3 DNA: TGTGCCAGCAGCTCCGACGTGGGCGGCATTCAGTACTTC; CDR3 protein: CASSSDVGGIQYF
clone size: NA; V gene: TRBV9; J gene: TRBJ2-3; D gene: NA; CDR3 DNA: TGTGCCAGCAGCGTAGCGGTTCAGGGAGCAGATACGCAGTATTTT; CDR3 protein: CASSVAVQGADTQYF
clone size: NA; V gene: TRBV28; J gene: TRBJ2-2; D gene: NA; CDR3 DNA: TGTGCCAGCAGTTTACGGGGTATCGGGGAGCTGTTTTTT; CDR3 protein: CASSLRGIGELFF
clone size: NA; V gene: TRBV27; J gene: TRBJ1-5; D gene: NA; CDR3 DNA: TGTGCCAGCAGTTTCTTCGGAGGTGGGGATCAGCCCCAGCATTTT; CDR3 protein: CASSFFGGGDQPQHF
clone size: NA; V gene: TRBV18; J gene: TRBJ1-2; D gene: TRBD1; CDR3 DNA: TGTGCCAGCTCAAAAGGACAGGAAAACTATGGCTACACCTTC; CDR3 protein: CASSKGQENYGYTF
clone size: once; V gene: TRBV19; J gene: TRBJ1-1; D gene: TRBD1; CDR3 DNA: TGTGCCAGTAGTATAGCAGGGGGCGGAGATACTGAAGCTTTCTTT; CDR3 protein: CASSIAGGGDTEAFF
clone size: once; V gene: TRBV18; J gene: TRBJ1-4; D gene: NA; CDR3 DNA: TGTGCCAGCTCACCGAGTAACGGGAGACATGAAAAACTGTTTTTT; CDR3 protein: CASSPSNGRHEKLFF
clone size: NA; V gene: TRBV7-7; J gene: TRBJ2-1; D gene: NA; CDR3 DNA: TGTGCTAGCAGCTTAGGGACATCGGATGAGCAGTTCTTC; CDR3 protein: CASSLGTSDEQFF
clone size: NA; V gene: TRBV14; J gene: TRBJ2-5; D gene: NA; CDR3 DNA: TGTGCCAGCAGCCAAGCCGGAGGGATGCCACAAGAGACCCAGTACTTC; CDR3 protein: CASSQAGGMPQETQYF
clone size: NA; V gene: TRBV11-1; J gene: TRBJ1-1; D gene: NA; CDR3 DNA: TGTGCCAGCACCAGCCGGGCGGGGGCGAACACTGAAGCTTTCTTT; CDR3 protein: CASTSRAGANTEAFF
clone size: NA; V gene: TRBV5-6; J gene: TRBJ1-4; D gene: NA; CDR3 DNA: TGTGCCAGCAGCTTGGGCAGTAATGAAAAACTGTTTTTT; CDR3 protein: CASSLGSNEKLFF
clone size: NA; V gene: TRBV6-1; J gene: TRBJ1-2; D gene: TRBD1; CDR3 DNA: TGTGCCAGCAGTGACACAGGGGGACTCTCCTATGGCTACACCTTC; CDR3 protein: CASSDTGGLSYGYTF
clone size: NA; V gene: TRBV2; J gene: TRBJ1-5; D gene: NA; CDR3 DNA: TGTGCCAGCAGTGAAGGACAGATAGGGAGACAGCCCCAGCATTTT; CDR3 protein: CASSEGQIGRQPQHF
clone size: NA; V gene: TRBV6-6; J gene: TRBJ1-5; D gene: NA; CDR3 DNA: TGTGCCAGCAGTCCGCCCCGGGGAGGCAATCAGCCCCAGCATTTT; CDR3 protein: CASSPPRGGNQPQHF
clone size: NA; V gene: TRBV7-2; J gene: TRBJ1-6; D gene: TRBD1; CDR3 DNA: TGTGCCAGCAGCCCTAGGACAGGGGGAAACAATTCACCCCTCCACTTT; CDR3 protein: CASSPRTGGNNSPLHF
clone size: NA; V gene: TRBV19; J gene: TRBJ2-7; D gene: TRBD1; CDR3 DNA: TGTGCCAGTAATGACGAGGGCAGGGGGCAGTACGAGCAGTACTTC; CDR3 protein: CASNDEGRGQYEQYF
clone size: NA; V gene: TRBV6-1; J gene: TRBJ1-1; D gene: NA; CDR3 DNA: TGTGCCAGCAGGGAACATGAAGCTTTCTTT; CDR3 protein: CASREHEAFF
clone size: NA; V gene: TRBV5-4; J gene: TRBJ2-1; D gene: NA; CDR3 DNA: TGTGCCAGCAGCTTGGTAACGGGGCACAATGAGCAGTTCTTC; CDR3 protein: CASSLVTGHNEQFF
clone size: once; V gene: TRBV11-2; J gene: TRBJ1-2; D gene: NA; CDR3 DNA: TGTGCCAGCAGCCATACGAGGCAGCCCATCTATGGCTACACCTTC; CDR3 protein: CASSHTRQPIYGYTF
clone size: NA; V gene: TRBV7-2; J gene: TRBJ2-7; D gene: TRBD2; CDR3 DNA: TGTGCCAGCAGCTTAGGGGCTAGCGGGGGGAACGAGCAGTACTTC; CDR3 protein: CASSLGASGGNEQYF